This T cell receptor (beta chain) was recovered during a study of T-cell reconstitution after alpha-beta-depleted transplantation in children. This CDR3 is built from 15 residues. Germline V gene data show CDR1 as SGHTA and CDR2 as FQGTGA. The V gene end was trimmed by 4 bases and the J gene end by 5 bases; junction bases not matched to a gene: 4. Broader study findings: Alpha-beta T cells about two months after transplant reportedly derived from several hundred expanded graft clones. Counts and diversity of T cells one year after transplant came mostly from newly produced T cells. The origin of high day-60 TCRbeta diversity in some patients lay in surviving recipient T cells and thymic progenitors.

This clonotype has a count of ten or more. What it recognizes is unknown. Molecular barcoding with unique molecular identifiers was used for the TCRbeta library. Via MiXCR, TCRdb re-called the PCR reads, giving one row per CDR3 protein. The sample yields hundreds of thousands of distinct CDR3 sequences, about an eighth seen once. The chain combines TRBV7-3 with TRBJ2-7; 14 nucleotides align to TRBD2. Here the sequenced sample was PBMCs, mostly from graft donor cells, taken 360 days after TCRalphabeta/CD19-depleted stem cell transplant. This clonotype was sampled from a male patient younger than 18 who had a stem cell transplant for acute myeloid leukemia, so the T cells may come from the graft donor. The CDR3: CASSSTGLAGDEQYF. In nucleotides, the CDR3 is TGTGCCAGCAGCTCGACGGGACTAGCGGGAGACGAGCAGTACTTC.